This record looks at one T cell receptor beta chain sequence and its context. Its antigen is not known. This sample stems from a study of OX40 agonist ivuxolimab in advanced cancers. The study, taken as a whole, reports: Also showing low normalized T-cell clonal expansion were some of the nonresponders.

The germline gives CDR1 SGHTA, CDR2 FQGNSA. The CDR3 covers 15 residues. Deletions cut 6 bases from V and 0 bases from J, with 12 bases between. Here immunoSEQ multiplex PCR was the method, and the copy in TCRdb shows in-frame clones only, minus some. The repertoire holds 25,000 to 35,000 clones, with 60% to 85% as singletons. Samples were taken at baseline and on day 1 of cycles 4 and 7. The starting material was CD4+ or CD8+ T cells sorted from blood, obtained in a trial of the OX40 agonist ivuxolimab. The chain combines TRBV7-2 with TRBJ2-1; D may be TRBD1 (5 bases). The receptor comes from an adult with an advanced solid tumor such as melanoma, head and neck, liver or kidney cancer. The CDR3 region is CASRLGQSSYNEQFF. In DNA form, the CDR3 reads TGTGCCAGCAGACTCGGACAAAGCTCCTACAATGAGCAGTTCTTC.